Sequencing of this TCR beta chain was carried out in a study of blood T cell repertoires in COVID-19. The length of the CDR3 is 18 residues. The V gene end was trimmed by 5 bases and the J gene end by 0 bases; junction bases not matched to a gene: 12. Germline V gene lookup returns CDR1 MNHNY and CDR2 SVGAGI (reference sequence). Assay: immunoSEQ multiplex PCR; the TCRdb copy retains only in-frame clones and omits some. The table lists 150,000 or so clones, about 90% of them singletons, with roughly 6.6% in the top ten. The chain joins TRBV6-6 to TRBJ1-5, with TRBD1 matching 8 bases. The sequence was obtained from a man older than 75 with acute or convalescent COVID-19. The source material was peripheral blood. The DNA for the CDR3 is TGTGCCAGCAGTCGAACCGGGACAGGAAAATATAGCAATCAGCCCCAGCATTTT. It yields the protein CASSRTGTGKYSNQPQHF.